This TCR beta chain was sequenced during a study of circulating and synovial CD4+ cells in juvenile arthritis. Whole-study results and caveats: Compared with bulk blood, circulating pathogenic-like lymphocytes shared substantially more CDR3 sequences with synovial T cells. Circulating pathogenic-like and bulk T cells looked alike by Vbeta family usage.

Samples derive from patients with active juvenile idiopathic arthritis. Trimming cost V 7 bases and J 10 bases, with 13 bases left between them. This CDR3 comprises 11 residues. CDR1 MNHEY and CDR2 SVGAGI come from the germline V gene. A note on this clone: Its antigen is currently unknown.

Generated by immunoSEQ multiplex PCR, the TCRdb table keeps only in-frame clones and is missing some. The sample lists around 32,000 clones, 90% to 95% occurring once. Sequenced input: CD4+ T cells from blood. This sequence joins TRBV6-5 and TRBJ1-2; TRBD1 might be the D (6 bases). The sequence was obtained from a human donor with juvenile idiopathic arthritis. The CDR3 spells CASTNRVVYTF. The DNA of the CDR3 is TGTGCCAGCACCAACAGGGTCGTCTACACCTTC.